This TCR beta chain was identified in a study of Graves' ophthalmopathy and Graves' hyperthyroidism. CDR1 and CDR2 (germline): SGHDT, YYEEEE. Trimming removed 1 base at V and 0 bases at J, with 14 bases between. The length of the CDR3 is 16 residues. TCR beta CDR3 amplification used RNA transcripts. The authors performed first-round RT-PCR with HTBI primers and then a second-round multiplex PCR. MiXCR, run by TCRdb on the multiplex PCR reads, gives a single entry per CDR3 protein. The table includes about 550,000 distinct CDR3 sequences, under 45% detected once. This clonotype was counted many times. Orbital computed tomography and thyroid ultrasound, along with TRAb, serum thyroxine and clinical symptoms, underpinned diagnosis.

This chain uses TRBV5-6 with TRBJ2-7; D might be TRBD1 (6 bases). The TCR originated in an adult man with Graves' hyperthyroidism. The sequenced material came from peripheral blood or thyroid tissue (not recorded which). CDR3 protein: CASSLIGDTNSYEQYF. CDR3 bases: TGTGCCAGCAGCTTGATAGGGGACACAAACTCCTACGAGCAGTACTTC.